The 19 T cell receptor beta chains reported below all come from one sample, sequenced in a study of blood T cell repertoires in COVID-19. Only in-frame clones appear in the TCRdb table, and some are missing; sequencing was by immunoSEQ multiplex PCR. The table lists approximately 270,000 clones, around nine tenths of them singletons, with around 0.8% in the top ten. The sequencing input was peripheral blood. The source of these receptors is a man aged 25-40 years with acute or convalescent COVID-19.

J is TRBJ1-2 and V is TRBV28; 7 bases line up with TRBD1. Germline V CDR1 and CDR2: MDHEN, SYDVKM. V shed 2 bases and J 4 bases; nucleotides not matched to a gene: 7. CDR3 length: 15 residues. The CDR3 region has the DNA TGTGCCAGCAGTTTACCTAAACAGGGGAGCTATGGCTACACCTTC. This gives the protein CASSLPKQGSYGYTF.

This clone has just one count. The rearrangement joins TRBV7-9 to TRBJ1-1; TRBD1 aligns across 7 bases. V was clipped by 4 bases and J by 1 base; unmatched bases: 12. This CDR3 has 17 residues. CDR1 and CDR2 (germline): SEHNR, FQNEAQ (reference sequence). CDR3 sequence: CASSSGQTTTWNTEAFF. CDR3 in DNA: TGTGCCAGCAGCTCGGGACAGACAACCACTTGGAACACTGAAGCTTTCTTT.

With regard to this clone: One end of the junction varies from germline; a read error may be responsible. This sequence joins TRBV4-2 and TRBJ1-1, with D possibly being TRBD1 (5 bases). Germline V lookup: CDR1 LGHNA, CDR2 YNFKEQ. The CDR3 length is 12 residues. The CDR3 nucleotides read TGTGCCACCAGCCTCCGGGGGACTGAAGCTTTCTTT. Translating it yields CATSLRGTEAFF.

The CDR3 reads CASSQLRRDREFGGYTF. Here the CDR3 DNA reads TGCGCCAGCAGCCAACTCCGTAGGGACAGGGAATTTGGCGGCTACACCTTC. The rearrangement links TRBV4-1 to TRBJ1-2; 9 nucleotides line up with TRBD1. J lost 8 bases, V lost 2 bases, and 15 bases had no gene match. CDR1 is MGHRA, CDR2 YSYEKL, per germline. This CDR3 contains 17 residues.

The rearrangement uses TRBV6-1 and TRBJ2-5; a weak D match, TRBD1 (5 bases). The CDR3 has 13 residues. Trimming left V 0 bases short and J 5 bases short, with 7 bases between. CDR1 MNHNS and CDR2 SASEGT come from the germline V gene. The CDR3 region has the DNA TGTGCCAGCAGTGAAGCTGGGGCGGAGACCCAGTACTTC. Translating gives CASSEAGAETQYF.

The chain combines TRBV5-1 with TRBJ2-1; TRBD1 is a possible D gene (5 bases). The CDR3 contains 17 residues. Trimming pared 2 bases from V and 0 bases from J, leaving 15 bases between. Germline V gives CDR1 SGHRS, CDR2 YFSETQ. CDR3: CASSFVVGLSSYNEQFF. Written as DNA, the CDR3 is TGCGCCAGCAGCTTTGTTGTGGGGCTTAGCTCCTACAATGAGCAGTTCTTC.

This clone was detected once. The chain employs TRBV29-1 and TRBJ1-2; perhaps TRBD1 as D (6 bases). CDR3 length equals 15 residues. V was trimmed by 4 bases and J by 5 bases, leaving 20 bases between them. CDR1 is SQVTM, CDR2 ANQGSEA, per germline. Here the CDR3 DNA reads TGCAGCGTTGCTTCCCCGGGACCGAGGGGGTATGGCTACACCTTC. Its translation is CSVASPGPRGYGYTF.

The V and J genes are TRBV27 and TRBJ1-1; weak D call: TRBD1 (6 bases). Germline CDR1 and CDR2: MNHEY and SMNVEV (reference sequence). V was trimmed by 2 bases and J by 0 bases, leaving 10 bases between them. The CDR3 consists of 15 residues. The CDR3 nucleotides are TGTGCCAGCAGTTTAGACAGGTTATTGAACACTGAAGCTTTCTTT. Translation gives CASSLDRLLNTEAFF.

This chain links TRBV6-5 with TRBJ1-1; D ambiguous. V was pared by 6 bases and J by 3 bases, with 8 bases between. The CDR3 sequence is 12 residues long. The germline CDR1 and CDR2 sequences are MNHEY and SVGAGI. CDR3 amino acids: CASRQQYTEAFF. The CDR3 coding sequence is TGTGCCAGCAGGCAACAGTACACTGAAGCTTTCTTT.

The V call is TRBV4-1, the J call TRBJ2-4, with a possible D match to TRBD1 (5 bases). Germline V gene data show CDR1 as MGHRA and CDR2 as YSYEKL. This CDR3 comprises 17 residues. Trimming left V 0 bases short and J 0 bases short, with 12 bases between. The CDR3 loop is CASSQDAAGLAKNIQYF. The CDR3 bases are TGCGCCAGCAGCCAAGATGCGGCAGGGCTAGCCAAAAACATTCAGTACTTC.

The chain carries TRBV27 and TRBJ2-3; TRBD2 aligns across 10 bases. Germline assignment: CDR1 MNHEY and CDR2 SMNVEV (reference sequence). J was trimmed by 0 bases and V by 6 bases; bases with no gene match: 18. This CDR3 comprises 20 residues. CDR3 sequence (DNA): TGTGCCAGCAGCCAGTTCTCCCTAGCGGGAGTAGGAGGGAGCACAGATACGCAGTATTTT. It is translated as CASSQFSLAGVGGSTDTQYF.

J is TRBJ1-6 and V is TRBV6-5; D remains unclear. In germline, CDR1 is MNHEY, CDR2 SVGAGI. The CDR3 is made up of 12 amino acids. V was pared by 6 bases and J by 7 bases, with 7 bases between. The CDR3 loop is CASRWENSPLHF. The CDR3 region has the DNA TGTGCCAGCAGATGGGAGAATTCACCCCTCCACTTT.

The chain has TRBV2 and TRBJ2-3; TRBD2 matches at 13 bases. The germline V gene has CDR1 SNHLY and CDR2 FYNNEI. The CDR3 loop spans 16 amino acids. V was clipped by 7 bases and J by 4 bases; unmatched bases: 8. CDR3 amino acids: CASMGTSGDEADTQYF. CDR3 DNA: TGTGCCAGCATGGGGACTAGCGGGGATGAGGCAGATACGCAGTATTTT.

J is TRBJ1-2 and V is TRBV28; D gene unclear. This CDR3 has 12 amino acids. V was shortened by 3 bases and J by 6 bases, with 8 bases between the two germline ends. CDR1 and CDR2 from the germline V gene are MDHEN and SYDVKM. The CDR3 bases are TGTGCCAGCAGTTTTGAGGTACATGGCTACACCTTC. It is translated as CASSFEVHGYTF.

The chain's CDR3 is CASRPDRAYEQYF. CDR3 in DNA: TGTGCCAGCAGACCAGACAGGGCCTACGAGCAGTACTTC. The chain uses TRBV28 and TRBJ2-7, with 7 bases that match TRBD1. CDR1 is MDHEN and CDR2 is SYDVKM in the germline V gene. V lost 6 bases and J lost 2; bases outside the gene matches: 4. This CDR3 spans 13 amino acids.

This rearrangement joins TRBV4-1 to TRBJ1-5, with 8 nucleotides matching TRBD1. Germline V gene sequence: CDR1 MGHRA, CDR2 YSYEKL. The V gene end was trimmed by 3 bases and the J gene end by 7 bases; junction bases not matched to a gene: 5. The CDR3 loop spans 14 amino acids. This chain's CDR3 is CASSQTGVGQPQHF. DNA of the CDR3: TGCGCCAGCAGCCAGACAGGGGTAGGGCAGCCCCAGCATTTT.

This clone came up a few times. V usage is TRBV5-1 and J usage is TRBJ1-1, with a tentative D call TRBD1 (5 bases). Trimming shortened V by 3 bases and J by 0 bases, and 9 bases separated the two germline ends. Germline loops: CDR1 SGHRS, CDR2 YFSETQ. CDR3 length: 14 residues. CDR3 loop: CASSSGEVNTEAFF. Written as DNA, the CDR3 is TGCGCCAGCAGCTCGGGGGAGGTGAACACTGAAGCTTTCTTT.

This clone was recorded only once. The rearrangement joins TRBV18 to TRBJ1-5; TRBD1 matches at 7 bases. Unmatched junction bases numbered 3, after V lost 3 bases and J lost 7 bases. The CDR3 extends over 13 amino acids. Germline V gene lookup returns CDR1 KGHSH and CDR2 LQKENI. The CDR3 protein is CASSPDRDQPQHF. The CDR3 region has the DNA TGTGCCAGCTCACCTGACAGGGACCAGCCCCAGCATTTT.

This clone has just a few counts. The chain uses TRBV11-3 and TRBJ2-1; possible D gene TRBD1, 5 bases. Looked up from germline, CDR1 is SGHNT and CDR2 is YENEEA. Trimming took off 1 base at V and 13 bases at J, with 14 bases between the two ends. The CDR3 runs to 13 residues. The CDR3 sequence: CASSLGFGQGQFF. As DNA, the CDR3 is TGTGCCAGCAGCTTAGGGTTTGGGCAGGGACAGTTCTTC.